This TCR beta chain was profiled in a study of shared clonotypes between healthy human individuals. Among the donors, all were Caucasian adults who lived in Nashville, Tennessee. In regard to this clone: Other DNA sequences within the sample encode an identical CDR3.

Trimming pared 0 bases from V and 2 bases from J, leaving 10 bases between. This CDR3 is built from 15 residues. Looked up from germline, CDR1 is MNHEY and CDR2 is SVGAGI. The assay was immunoSEQ multiplex PCR, and TCRdb's table has in-frame clones only and misses some. The table shows some 2.3 million clones, with 85% to 95% occurring only once. The V gene is TRBV6-5, the J gene TRBJ1-1; no clear D. The source is a man aged 18 to 35 in good health. Some clones in this sample may be carry-over from other donors' samples. What was sequenced was naive CD4+ T cells from PBMCs. Stated subset: CD45RA+ positively selected. As DNA, the CDR3 is TGTGCCAGCAGTTACTCGATTGCAGGAAACACTGAAGCTTTCTTT. It codes for CASSYSIAGNTEAFF.